This T cell receptor beta chain was recovered during a study of shared clonotypes between healthy human individuals. Study outcomes and limitations: Larger estimated richness was generally recorded for naive subsets relative to memory subsets. Generation probability values for non-shared clonotypes were lower than those for clonotypes shared by all four donors.

Naive CD8 cells were CD45RO-negative, positively selected for CCR7, excluding terminally differentiated effector memory CD45RA+ cells. CDR1 and CDR2 from the germline V gene are SGDLS and YYNGEE. V was shortened by 7 bases and J by 10 bases, with 30 bases between the two germline ends. CDR3 length: 17 amino acids. Clones were sequenced by immunoSEQ multiplex PCR, and TCRdb holds only the in-frame ones, with some missing. The repertoire holds about 2.1 million clones, with approximately 94% as singletons. Notes on this clone: Antigen: not known.

The sequenced material came from naive CD8+ T cells from PBMCs. The origin of this receptor is a man in his late teens or twenties in good health. Some clones in this sample may be carry-over from other donors' samples. The genes are TRBV9 and TRBJ2-1, with a weak D call TRBD2 (5 bases). DNA for the CDR3: TGTGCCAGCGGCCTCCAGACAAGCGGAGCCCTCCTACGGGAGCAGTTCTTC. This codes for CASGLQTSGALLREQFF. The full variable domain, rest sourced from reference TRBV9 and TRBJ2-1, is DSGVTQTPKHLITATGQRVTLRCSPRSGDLSVYWYQQSLDQGLQFLIQYYNGEERAKGNILERFSAQQFPDLHSELNLSSLELGDSALYFCASGLQTSGALLREQFFGPGTRLTVL.